This T cell receptor (beta chain) emerged from a study of early T cells in non-severe SARS-CoV-2 infection. Whole-study context: Bulk RNA isolated from unsorted whole blood underwent sequencing; chains were not paired. Study-level results: Private and CD4 specificities were missed by VDJdb matching, skewed to anti-spike CD8.

This CDR3 contains 14 residues. Between the trimmed V and J ends, which lost 5 bases and 2 bases, there was a span of 13 bases. Looked up from germline, CDR1 is SGHRS and CDR2 is YFSETQ. Individual cDNA molecules each received unique molecular identifiers attached to them. Using its own MiXCR run on the 5' RACE reads, TCRdb lists one record per CDR3 protein. The sample includes roughly 75,000 distinct CDR3 sequences, about an eighth of them seen just once. A note on this clonotype: Its target is not known.

V gene TRBV5-1 combines with J gene TRBJ2-5; D perhaps matches TRBD2 (5 bases). Specimen: whole blood. This TCR derives from an adult who was a healthcare worker with PCR-confirmed SARS-CoV-2 infection or an uninfected control (not recorded which). CDR3 region: CASRPLRTQETQYF. CDR3 DNA sequence: TGCGCCAGCAGACCGCTGCGGACTCAAGAGACCCAGTACTTC.